This T cell receptor (beta chain) derives from a study of T cell changes during pregnancy in multiple sclerosis. Using immunoSEQ multiplex PCR, the repertoire was profiled, and TCRdb retains in-frame clones only, with some absent. The table records 30,000 or so clones, over 75% of them present only once. This CDR3 contains 15 residues. Trimming cost V 5 bases and J 9 bases, with 20 bases left between them. Germline-derived CDR1 and CDR2 are LNHDA and SQIVND (reference sequence). The V call is TRBV19, the J call TRBJ2-1, with D tentatively TRBD2 (6 bases). This TCR was recovered from a female donor with multiple sclerosis, enrolled in a pregnancy study. Here the sequenced sample was CD8+ T cells from peripheral blood mononuclear cells, taken after pregnancy. CDR3 DNA: TGTGCCAGTAGTTCCCAGGAGGGCCATGTAGGTGAGCAGTTCTTC. Its protein is CASSSQEGHVGEQFF.